Presented here are 25 T cell receptor beta chains from one specimen sequenced in a study of blood T cell repertoires in COVID-19. The assay was immunoSEQ multiplex PCR, and TCRdb's table has in-frame clones only and misses some. The top ten clones hold more than 4% of a sample with roughly 270,000 clones, about four fifths of them seen once. The sample was PBMCs or T cells enriched from blood (not recorded which). These receptors originate from a man aged 35-49 years who had been exposed to COVID-19.

The chain combines TRBV4-1 with TRBJ2-7; 9 nucleotides line up with TRBD2. Losses at the gene ends were 0 bases for V and 5 bases for J; bases not matched to a gene: 8. This CDR3 region has 16 residues. Looked up from germline, CDR1 is MGHRA and CDR2 is YSYEKL. The CDR3 loop is CASSQEAPSGAHEQYF. CDR3 sequence (DNA): TGCGCCAGCAGCCAAGAGGCTCCTAGCGGGGCCCACGAGCAGTACTTC.

The chain combines TRBV5-4 with TRBJ1-1, with no clear D. This CDR3 spans 15 amino acids. The V gene's germline CDR1 is SGHNT and CDR2 YYREEE (reference sequence). V was trimmed by 0 bases and J by 1 base, leaving 10 bases between them. Written as DNA, the CDR3 is TGTGCCAGCAGCTTGGCCCCGGGTTCGAACACTGAAGCTTTCTTT. This codes for CASSLAPGSNTEAFF.

CDR3 sequence (DNA): TGTGCCAGCAGCTTAGAGTTTGGGACAGGGGGGTATGAGACCCAGTACTTC. Encoded protein: CASSLEFGTGGYETQYF. The rearrangement links TRBV7-9 to TRBJ2-5, with TRBD1 matching over 11 bases. The CDR3 is 17 residues long. Germline V gene lookup returns CDR1 SEHNR and CDR2 FQNEAQ (reference sequence). The ends lost 1 base at V and 5 bases at J; junction bases unmatched: 9.

This clone turned up a few times. The V and J genes are TRBV5-4 and TRBJ2-1; D possibly corresponds to TRBD1 (6 bases). The V end lost 1 base, the J end lost 7 bases, and 18 bases lay between the germline ends. Germline CDR1 reads SGHNT; CDR2 reads YYREEE (reference sequence). This CDR3 contains 16 residues. Here the CDR3 reads CASSLFLWARGNEQFF. The CDR3 DNA is TGTGCCAGCAGCTTGTTTTTATGGGCTAGGGGGAATGAGCAGTTCTTC. Supplemented by reference TRBV5-4 and TRBJ2-1, the full variable domain reads ETGVTQSPTHLIKTRGQQVTLRCSSQSGHNTVSWYQQALGQGPQFIFQYYREEENGRGNFPPRFSGLQFPNYSSELNVNALELDDSALYLCASSLFLWARGNEQFFGPGTRLTVL.

The chain carries TRBV2 and TRBJ2-7; D is uncertain. V lost 7 bases to trimming and J lost 0 bases, with 10 bases between them. The CDR3 length is 13 residues. Germline-derived CDR1 and CDR2 are SNHLY and FYNNEI. The chain's CDR3 is CASTPGSSYEQYF. As DNA, the CDR3 is TGTGCCAGCACTCCAGGCAGCTCCTACGAGCAGTACTTC.

J is TRBJ1-5 and V is TRBV5-8; D remains ambiguous. This CDR3 is 14 amino acids long. V was pared by 5 bases and J by 2 bases, with 11 bases between. Germline CDR1 is SGHTS and CDR2 is YDEGEE. The DNA of the CDR3 is TGTGCCAGCAGGAGAGAGATTCGCAATCAGCCCCAGCATTTT. Amino acids: CASRREIRNQPQHF.

V gene TRBV7-2 combines with J gene TRBJ1-2; 9 nucleotides align to TRBD1. Trimming at V came to 5 bases and at J to 6 bases, leaving 10 bases not matched to a gene. The CDR3 spans 15 residues. Germline V gene lookup returns CDR1 SGHTA and CDR2 FQGNSA. CDR3 nucleotide sequence: TGTGCCAGCAGCCTTGGGACAGGGAGTTGGGATGGCTACACCTTC. Translation: CASSLGTGSWDGYTF.

The count of this clone is one. The chain links TRBV18 to TRBJ1-1; D is undetermined. Germline V CDR1 and CDR2: KGHSH, LQKENI. The CDR3 runs 14 residues. V lost 3 bases and J 2 bases, leaving 10 bases between the germline ends. The CDR3 protein is CASSPVSSNTEAFF. Written as DNA, the CDR3 is TGTGCCAGCTCACCGGTGAGCTCCAACACTGAAGCTTTCTTT.

The CDR3 region is CASSFSETGYTEAFF. In DNA form, the CDR3 reads TGTGCCAGCAGTTTTTCTGAAACAGGGTACACTGAAGCTTTCTTT. V is TRBV27 and J is TRBJ1-1; D is perhaps TRBD1 (6 bases). V lost 3 bases to trimming and J lost 3 bases, with 14 bases between them. Germline-derived CDR1 and CDR2 are MNHEY and SMNVEV (reference sequence). This CDR3 is 15 amino acids long.

In DNA form, the CDR3 reads TGTGCCAGCAGCTACGGCGCAGGAAGTGCCGGGGAGCTGTTTTTT. It yields the protein CASSYGAGSAGELFF. The rearrangement joins TRBV5-4 to TRBJ2-2; no firm D call. This CDR3 comprises 15 residues. V lost 3 bases, J lost 6 bases, and 15 bases lay in between. Germline CDR1 and CDR2: SGHNT and YYREEE (reference sequence).

The chain employs TRBV10-3 and TRBJ2-2, with 8 bases fitting TRBD2. The germline CDR1 and CDR2 sequences are ENHRY and SYGVKD. The trim removed 10 bases at V and 5 bases at J, leaving 6 bases unmatched. This CDR3 has 13 amino acids. The CDR3 bases are TGTGCCACGGGACTAGAGATTACCGGGGAGCTGTTTTTT. Residues: CATGLEITGELFF.

This clone was detected a few times. V is TRBV13 and J is TRBJ2-1; a weak D match, TRBD1 (6 bases). From germline, CDR1 is PRHDT and CDR2 FYEKMQ (reference sequence). V was trimmed by 5 bases and J by 8 bases, leaving 13 bases between them. This CDR3 is built from 13 residues. CDR3 sequence (DNA): TGTGCCAGCAGCCAACAGGGCAGGGATGAGCAGTTCTTC. As protein: CASSQQGRDEQFF. Drawing the rest from reference TRBV13 and TRBJ2-1, the complete variable domain is AAGVIQSPRHLIKEKRETATLKCYPIPRHDTVYWYQQGPGQDPQFLISFYEKMQSDKGSIPDRFSAQQFSDYHSELNMSSLELGDSALYFCASSQQGRDEQFFGPGTRLTVL.

Of note for this clone: Other DNA sequences in this sample translate to the same CDR3. The V gene is TRBV27, the J gene TRBJ1-6; 7 bases are a match to TRBD1. Germline V gene data show CDR1 as MNHEY and CDR2 as SMNVEV (reference sequence). The CDR3 has 14 amino acids. The junction had 3 bases not matched to a gene; V was cut back by 3 bases and J by 7 bases. The CDR3 DNA reads as TGTGCCAGCAGTTTTGGGACAGAAAATTCACCCCTCCACTTT. Its translation: CASSFGTENSPLHF.

The CDR3 nucleotides read TGTGCCAGCAGCCCGCTTGGGGAGGACTCGACTGAAGCTTTCTTT. Amino acid sequence: CASSPLGEDSTEAFF. This chain links TRBV6-5 with TRBJ1-1; D gene unclear. The CDR3 covers 15 residues. V shed 6 bases and J shed 5 bases, with 19 bases lying between them. Germline CDR1 reads MNHEY; CDR2 reads SVGAGI.

This sequence joins TRBV19 and TRBJ1-2, with a tentative D call TRBD1 (6 bases). The CDR3 length is 13 residues. CDR1 and CDR2 (germline): LNHDA, SQIVND (reference sequence). V gave up 5 bases and J gave up 7 bases, with 14 bases separating them. CDR3 sequence: CASSLTGGSGYTF. CDR3 bases: TGTGCCAGTAGTCTGACAGGCGGCAGTGGCTACACCTTC. The whole variable domain, filled in from reference TRBV19 and TRBJ1-2, reads DGGITQSPKYLFRKEGQNVTLSCEQNLNHDAMYWYRQDPGQGLRLIYYSQIVNDFQKGDIAEGYSVSREKKESFPLTVTSAQKNPTAFYLCASSLTGGSGYTFGSGTRLTVV.

This rearrangement joins TRBV18 to TRBJ1-2, with D perhaps TRBD1 (6 bases). Trimming left V 0 bases short and J 10 bases short, with 9 bases between. Germline V gene sequence: CDR1 KGHSH, CDR2 LQKENI. The CDR3 has 12 residues. CDR3 region: CASSPPTGYYTF. Written as DNA, the CDR3 is TGTGCCAGCTCACCACCGACAGGATACTACACCTTC.

V and J are TRBV19 and TRBJ2-5, with D maybe TRBD1 (5 bases). The CDR3 length is 17 residues. Germline CDR1 is LNHDA and CDR2 is SQIVND (reference sequence). V was shortened by 4 bases and J by 1 base, with 19 bases between the two germline ends. The CDR3 region has the DNA TGTGCCAGTAGTACCAAGGGGCCCCTAAGAATCCAAGAGACCCAGTACTTC. It yields the protein CASSTKGPLRIQETQYF.

The chain joins TRBV7-2 to TRBJ2-2; TRBD2 matches at 9 bases. Germline-derived CDR1 and CDR2 are SGHTA and FQGNSA. CDR3 length equals 15 residues. The V gene end was trimmed by 4 bases and the J gene end by 5 bases; junction bases not matched to a gene: 5. The CDR3 DNA follows: TGTGCCAGCAGCTCGGCGGGAGGGAGGACCGGGGAGCTGTTTTTT. Its protein is CASSSAGGRTGELFF.

Only a few counts were recorded for this clone. The gene calls are TRBV12-5 and TRBJ1-3; TRBD1 is a possible D gene (5 bases). The CDR3 contains 15 residues. Trimming stripped 7 bases from V and 4 bases from J, with 17 bases between. Germline CDR1 is LGHNT and CDR2 is FRNRAP. The CDR3 DNA sequence: TGTGCTAGTGATCAGGGCAGGTCTTTAGGAAACACCATATATTTT. Its protein product is CASDQGRSLGNTIYF. Complete variable domain (other parts from reference TRBV12-5 and TRBJ1-3): DARVTQTPRHKVTEMGQEVTMRCQPILGHNTVFWYRQTMMQGLELLAYFRNRAPLDDSGMPKDRFSAEMPDATLATLKIQPSEPRDSAVYFCASDQGRSLGNTIYFGEGSWLTVV.

The chain uses TRBV19 and TRBJ1-1; possible D gene TRBD1, 6 bases. Germline CDR1 LNHDA, CDR2 SQIVND (reference sequence). The CDR3 extends over 12 amino acids. Trimming left V 7 bases short and J 10 bases short, with 16 bases between. The CDR3: CASNREQGSAFF. CDR3 nucleotide sequence: TGTGCCAGTAACAGGGAACAGGGTTCAGCTTTCTTT.

The chain links TRBV6-5 to TRBJ2-7, with D perhaps TRBD2 (6 bases). The V end was cut by 8 bases, the J end by 9 bases, with 23 bases between. The germline gives CDR1 MNHEY, CDR2 SVGAGI. The CDR3 is 14 amino acids. The CDR3 coding sequence is TGTGCCAGCTGGCGCCGGGGCGGGGTACTAGGGCAGTACTTC. Translated, it gives CASWRRGGVLGQYF.

V is TRBV5-1 and J is TRBJ2-7, with 10 bases identical to TRBD1. CDR3 length: 15 residues. CDR1 is SGHRS and CDR2 is YFSETQ in the germline V gene. V shed 3 bases and J 3 bases; nucleotides not matched to a gene: 6. This CDR3 reads CASSSDRGAIYEQYF. CDR3 in DNA: TGCGCCAGCAGCTCGGACAGGGGGGCTATCTACGAGCAGTACTTC. Drawing the rest from reference TRBV5-1 and TRBJ2-7, the complete variable domain is KAGVTQTPRYLIKTRGQQVTLSCSPISGHRSVSWYQQTPGQGLQFLFEYFSETQRNKGNFPGRFSGRQFSNSRSEMNVSTLELGDSALYLCASSSDRGAIYEQYFGPGTRLTVT.

The chain recombines TRBV19 with TRBJ2-1; the match to TRBD1 covers 9 bases. V trimming: 5 bases; J trimming: 6 bases; junction bases outside the gene matches: 14. From germline, CDR1 is LNHDA and CDR2 SQIVND (reference sequence). CDR3 length: 17 residues. The CDR3 nucleotides read TGTGCCAGTAGTTTGATGACTACAGGGGGCATTCTCAATGAGCAGTTCTTC. Residues: CASSLMTTGGILNEQFF.

V and J are TRBV6-6 and TRBJ2-1, with 10 positions matching TRBD1. Germline V gene sequence: CDR1 MNHNY, CDR2 SVGAGI (reference sequence). The CDR3 spans 17 residues. Trimming cost V 6 bases and J 1 base; bases outside gene matches: 9. CDR3 DNA: TGTGCCAGCAGACGACAGGGGGCAACTGGGTCCTACAATGAGCAGTTCTTC. Translation: CASRRQGATGSYNEQFF.

This clone was seen once. V is TRBV18 and J is TRBJ2-5; 10 nucleotides match TRBD2. V shed 6 bases, J shed 5 bases, and the junction held 15 bases outside the gene matches. Germline V CDR1 and CDR2: KGHSH, LQKENI. The CDR3 has 17 amino acids. The CDR3 region is CASSTGTSGKVRETQYF. CDR3 nucleotide sequence: TGTGCCAGCTCCACCGGAACTAGCGGGAAGGTGCGGGAGACCCAGTACTTC.